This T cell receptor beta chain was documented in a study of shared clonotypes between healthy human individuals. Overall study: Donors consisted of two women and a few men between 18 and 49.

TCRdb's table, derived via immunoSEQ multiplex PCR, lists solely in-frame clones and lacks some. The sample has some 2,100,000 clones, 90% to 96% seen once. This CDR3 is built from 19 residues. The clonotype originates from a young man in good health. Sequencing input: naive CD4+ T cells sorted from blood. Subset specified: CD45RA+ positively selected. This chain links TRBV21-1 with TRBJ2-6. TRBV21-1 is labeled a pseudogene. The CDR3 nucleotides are TGTGCCAGCAGCAAAGTGGGAAAGGCAGGACGCTCTGGGGCCAACGTCCTGACTTTC. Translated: CASSKVGKAGRSGANVLTF.